This T cell receptor (beta chain) was documented in a study of blood T cells in healthy people across ages. About the research overall: Using template switching, researchers captured about one barcoded beta molecule for each two T cells. Study findings and constraints: Long-lived donors exceeded aged donors in naive CD4+ cells and diversity.

As regards this clonotype: Its antigen is not identified.

The CDR3 consists of 13 residues. Trimming pared 5 bases from V and 9 bases from J, leaving 11 bases between. The second PCR ran about 6 to 12 cycles with a sample-barcoded 5' primer and J-beta primers. CDR3-containing paired-end reads numbering at least 2.5 million came from each sample. TCRdb reanalysed the 5' RACE reads using MiXCR and keeps one entry per CDR3 protein. The data hold almost 300,000 distinct CDR3 sequences, with 25% to 30% observed a single time. This TCR was sampled from a woman in her seventies in good health. V usage is TRBV12-3 or TRBV12-4 and J usage is TRBJ1-6; D gene uncertain. The sequenced material came from blood. In DNA, the CDR3 is TGTGCCAGCAGTCCGGAGAGGAGTTCACCCCTCCACTTT. This sequence encodes CASSPERSSPLHF.